The 8 T cell receptor beta chains in this list originate from one sample, sequenced in a study of beta chain features in type 1 diabetes. Expressed TCRB transcripts were sequenced because the isolated RNA had all been reverse transcribed beforehand. TCRdb keeps only in-frame clones here, not all; method: immunoSEQ multiplex PCR. The table shows around 280,000 clones, with approximately 8% occurring only once. The sequencing input was central memory CD4+ T cells from blood. The receptor set was obtained from a woman aged 18-30 years in good health.

The CDR3 coding sequence is TGTGCCAGCAGCGCCCTAGCGGGAGTAAAGCAGTACTTC. Its protein is CASSALAGVKQYF. V is TRBV9 and J is TRBJ2-7; 10 bases match TRBD2. CDR3 length equals 13 residues. V lost 3 bases and J lost 8; bases outside the gene matches: 5. Germline-derived CDR1 and CDR2 are SGDLS and YYNGEE.

Many counts were recorded for this clone. The gene calls are TRBV5-1 and TRBJ2-2; the D gene could be TRBD1 or TRBD2 (5 bases each). Trimming stripped 5 bases from V and 5 bases from J, with 13 bases between. The CDR3 is 14 residues long. CDR1 and CDR2 (germline): SGHRS, YFSETQ. This chain's CDR3 is CASRGDLGTGELFF. CDR3 in DNA: TGCGCCAGCAGAGGGGACCTTGGGACCGGGGAGCTGTTTTTT.

This clone was detected a few times. This chain joins TRBV30 and TRBJ2-7; 8 positions match TRBD1. Trimming took 2 bases from V and 6 from J; bases not matched to a gene: 6. The CDR3 contains 13 residues. CDR1 GTSNPN and CDR2 SVGIG come from the germline V gene (reference sequence). The CDR3 region has the DNA TGTGCCTGGAGTTCGGGCAGGGGGCCCGAGCAGTACTTC. Protein: CAWSSGRGPEQYF. Variable domain in full (rest from reference TRBV30 and TRBJ2-7): SQTIHQWPATLVQPVGSPLSLECTVEGTSNPNLYWYRQAAGRGLQLLFYSVGIGQISSEVPQNLSASRPQDRQFILSSKKLLLSDSGFYLCAWSSGRGPEQYFGPGTRLTVT.

V and J are TRBV10-3 and TRBJ1-2, with 7 bases that match TRBD1. Germline CDR1 ENHRY, CDR2 SYGVKD. The CDR3 is 11 residues long. V shed 11 bases, J shed 6 bases, and the junction held 6 bases outside the gene matches. The CDR3 coding sequence is TGTGCCGTGACAGGGCTCGATGGCTACACCTTC. It codes for CAVTGLDGYTF.

The genes are TRBV18 and TRBJ1-5, with 9 bases lining up with TRBD1. Germline trimming cut 6 bases from V and 7 bases from J; bases unmatched to any gene: 7. CDR3 size: 14 residues. Germline CDR1 reads KGHSH; CDR2 reads LQKENI. The CDR3 coding sequence is TGTGCCAGCTCTGCGGACAGGGGCGAGCAGCCCCAGCATTTT. It specifies CASSADRGEQPQHF. The whole variable domain, filled in from reference TRBV18 and TRBJ1-5, reads NAGVMQNPRHLVRRRGQEARLRCSPMKGHSHVYWYRQLPEEGLKFMVYLQKENIIDESGMPKERFSAEFPKEGPSILRIQQVVRGDSAAYFCASSADRGEQPQHFGDGTRLSIL.

V gene TRBV4-1 combines with J gene TRBJ2-3; the D gene is possibly TRBD2 (6 bases). Per the germline V gene, CDR1 is MGHRA and CDR2 is YSYEKL. V gave up 2 bases and J gave up 2 bases, with 14 bases separating them. The CDR3 is made up of 16 amino acids. CDR3 DNA: TGCGCCAGCAGCCAATCCGCCGGGGGATCCACAGATACGCAGTATTTT. This gives the protein CASSQSAGGSTDTQYF.

This clone was seen at least ten times. The chain links TRBV27 to TRBJ2-3; D remains unclear. CDR1 MNHEY and CDR2 SMNVEV come from the germline V gene (reference sequence). Trimming removed 3 bases at V and 0 bases at J, with 7 bases between. The CDR3 consists of 14 residues. The CDR3 DNA sequence: TGTGCCAGCAGTTTGGCCAGAAGCACAGATACGCAGTATTTT. Amino acid sequence: CASSLARSTDTQYF.

This clone was detected only a few times. The chain links TRBV7-2 to TRBJ2-7; the match to TRBD1 covers 8 bases. Per germline, CDR1 SGHTA and CDR2 FQGNSA. The CDR3 is 14 amino acids. V dropped 5 bases and J dropped 3; count of bases not matched to a gene: 6. The CDR3 region has the DNA TGTGCCAGCAGCGCCTATACAGGGGGCTACGAGCAGTACTTC. Translating it yields CASSAYTGGYEQYF.